This is a list of T cell receptor beta chains from one sample in a study of blood T cell repertoires in COVID-19. Produced via immunoSEQ multiplex PCR; TCRdb's table is partial and in-frame only. This table holds 250,000 to 350,000 clones, approximately 86% found once. The specimen sequenced was peripheral blood. These TCRs come from a woman aged 50 to 65 who had recovered from COVID-19. Each CDR3 is given with its conserved first and last residue. D genes are given only for firm matches. Clone size appears in some rows only: once, few, many, or a class for an expanded clone.

v_gene	d_gene	j_gene	abundance	CDR3aa	CDR3nt
TRBV24-1	TRBD1	TRBJ2-2	.	CATSGTGKTGELFF	TGTGCCACCTCAGGGACAGGGAAGACCGGGGAGCTGTTTTTT
TRBV5-1	.	TRBJ2-7	.	CASSPRGAAVYEQYF	TGCGCCAGCAGCCCCCGGGGAGCGGCCGTCTACGAGCAGTACTTC
TRBV6-1	TRBD2	TRBJ2-2	.	CASSEGDPQREAVGELFF	TGTGCCAGCAGTGAAGGGGACCCCCAGCGGGAGGCGGTCGGGGAGCTGTTTTTT
TRBV24-1	TRBD1	TRBJ1-2	few	CATAGGTGGYYGYTF	TGTGCCACGGCAGGGGGGACAGGGGGCTACTATGGCTACACCTTC
TRBV4-3	.	TRBJ2-3	.	CASSLGGSTDTQYF	TGCGCCAGCAGCCTAGGGGGTAGCACAGATACGCAGTATTTT
TRBV30	TRBD1	TRBJ1-2	.	CAWGGQGLGGYTF	TGTGCCTGGGGTGGACAGGGGCTGGGTGGCTACACCTTC
TRBV18	TRBD1	TRBJ1-1	.	CASSPPLIGTGGDTEAFF	TGTGCCAGCTCACCACCGCTTATCGGGACAGGGGGCGACACTGAAGCTTTCTTT
TRBV28	.	TRBJ1-5	once	CASRGPGQPQHF	TGTGCCAGCAGGGGGCCAGGCCAGCCCCAGCATTTT
TRBV5-6	.	TRBJ1-1	.	CASSWEGVTEAFF	TGTGCCAGCAGCTGGGAGGGGGTGACTGAAGCTTTCTTT
TRBV3-1/TRBV3-2	.	TRBJ2-7	.	CASSQDIYEQYF	TGTGCCAGCAGCCAAGATATCTACGAGCAGTACTTC
TRBV5-1	.	TRBJ2-1	.	CASSPRFAEGHEQFF	TGCGCCAGCAGCCCAAGGTTTGCGGAGGGCCATGAGCAGTTCTTC
TRBV5-6	.	TRBJ2-2	.	CASRPTGVTGELFF	TGTGCCAGCAGACCAACAGGAGTCACCGGGGAGCTGTTTTTT
TRBV18	TRBD2	TRBJ2-1	.	CASSPIAGGTSSYNEQFF	TGTGCCAGCTCACCAATAGCGGGGGGAACGAGCTCCTACAATGAGCAGTTCTTC
TRBV9	TRBD1	TRBJ1-2	.	CASSGDTSGQATSYGYTF	TGTGCCAGCAGCGGAGACACCTCGGGACAGGCGACCTCCTATGGCTACACCTTC
TRBV12-3/TRBV12-4	TRBD1	TRBJ1-5	.	CASRGQGYQPQHF	TGTGCCAGCAGGGGACAGGGATATCAGCCCCAGCATTTT
TRBV28	TRBD2	TRBJ2-1	.	CASSFHPGLAGKDEQFF	TGTGCCAGCAGTTTCCATCCGGGACTAGCGGGGAAGGATGAGCAGTTCTTC
TRBV18	TRBD2	TRBJ2-5	.	CASSPRGLLAEETQYF	TGTGCCAGCTCACCACGGGGATTACTAGCGGAAGAGACCCAGTACTTC
TRBV15	.	TRBJ1-1	.	CATSRPQGRNTEAFF	TGTGCCACCAGCAGACCCCAGGGGAGGAACACTGAAGCTTTCTTT
TRBV30	TRBD1	TRBJ2-5	.	CAWSKTGALETQYF	TGTGCCTGGTCTAAGACAGGGGCTCTGGAGACCCAGTACTTC
TRBV6-5	.	TRBJ2-5	.	CASSRYRAEETQYF	TGTGCCAGCAGCCGATACAGGGCTGAAGAGACCCAGTACTTC
TRBV30	TRBD1	TRBJ2-6	.	CAWDRDRASFSGANVLTF	TGTGCCTGGGACCGGGACAGGGCCTCTTTCTCTGGGGCCAACGTCCTGACTTTC
TRBV19	TRBD1	TRBJ2-1	once	CASSGDRGLNEQFF	TGTGCCAGTAGTGGGGACAGGGGGCTCAATGAGCAGTTCTTC
TRBV6-5	TRBD2	TRBJ2-3	.	CASQWRGTYTDTQYF	TGTGCCAGCCAATGGCGGGGGACCTACACAGATACGCAGTATTTT
TRBV6-6	TRBD2	TRBJ2-7	.	CASIRNSGIRMGYEQYF	TGTGCCAGCATTCGGAATAGCGGGATTAGAATGGGCTACGAGCAGTACTTC
TRBV9	.	TRBJ1-2	.	CASSADSPDYGYTF	TGTGCCAGCAGCGCCGACAGTCCGGACTATGGCTACACCTTC
TRBV27	.	TRBJ1-1	.	CASSLTGLTEAFF	TGTGCCAGCAGTTTAACAGGGCTCACTGAAGCTTTCTTT
TRBV25-1	TRBD1	TRBJ1-4	.	CASSDRGRANEKLFF	TGTGCCAGCAGTGACAGGGGGAGAGCTAATGAAAAACTGTTTTTT
TRBV6-6	TRBD1	TRBJ2-1	.	CASRRKRTGWLDEQFF	TGTGCCAGCAGACGTAAGAGGACAGGGTGGTTGGATGAGCAGTTCTTC
TRBV3-1/TRBV3-2	TRBD2	TRBJ2-1	.	CASSRASGYKYNEQFF	TGTGCCAGCAGCCGAGCTAGCGGGTACAAGTACAATGAGCAGTTCTTC
TRBV19	.	TRBJ2-2	few	CASSIGPQGGNTGELFF	TGTGCCAGTAGTATAGGCCCCCAGGGGGGTAACACCGGGGAGCTGTTTTTT
TRBV13	.	TRBJ1-4	few	CASSSRTVSDEKLFF	TGTGCCAGCAGTTCCCGGACTGTTTCGGATGAAAAACTGTTTTTT
TRBV5-8	.	TRBJ1-5	.	CASSLASPLQGYSNQPQHF	TGTGCCAGCAGCTTGGCGAGTCCCCTACAGGGATATAGCAATCAGCCCCAGCATTTT
TRBV5-5	.	TRBJ1-6	.	CASSLARGSEPDLANSPLHF	TGTGCCAGCAGCTTGGCCAGGGGATCAGAACCAGACCTAGCAAATTCACCCCTCCACTTT
TRBV28	.	TRBJ1-2	.	CASSGTGYGYTF	TGTGCCAGCAGCGGAACAGGGTATGGCTACACCTTC
TRBV5-6	TRBD1	TRBJ1-5	.	CASSRQGAWDQPQHF	TGTGCCAGCAGCCGTCAGGGGGCGTGGGATCAGCCCCAGCATTTT
TRBV14	TRBD1	TRBJ1-2	.	CASSQLQGAGGYTF	TGTGCCAGCAGCCAACTACAGGGGGCCGGTGGCTACACCTTC
TRBV7-9	.	TRBJ1-1	few	CASSFGWGGTEAFF	TGTGCCAGCAGCTTTGGGTGGGGGGGAACTGAAGCTTTCTTT
TRBV29-1	TRBD1	TRBJ1-2	.	CSVEGMTGGDYGYTF	TGCAGCGTTGAAGGCATGACAGGGGGAGACTATGGCTACACCTTC
TRBV6-5	.	TRBJ2-7	.	CASRTRDFSTYEQYF	TGTGCCAGCAGGACTCGGGACTTTTCAACCTACGAGCAGTACTTC
TRBV6-5	.	TRBJ2-7	few	CALEGTAPNEQYF	TGTGCCCTGGAGGGGACAGCTCCTAACGAGCAGTACTTC
TRBV30	.	TRBJ1-3	.	CAWSVLSGNTIYF	TGTGCCTGGAGTGTACTGTCAGGAAACACCATATATTTT
TRBV12-3/TRBV12-4	TRBD1	TRBJ1-4	.	CASSGTGDEKLFF	TGTGCCAGCAGCGGGACAGGGGATGAAAAACTGTTTTTT
TRBV4-3	.	TRBJ1-1	.	CASSQSLQGNTEAFF	TGCGCCAGCAGCCAGTCCCTACAGGGGAACACTGAAGCTTTCTTT
TRBV4-2	.	TRBJ1-4	.	CASSQVTGKLFF	TGTGCCAGCAGCCAAGTTACAGGGAAACTGTTTTTT
TRBV27	TRBD1	TRBJ2-1	.	CASSLGTGRDEQFF	TGTGCCAGCAGTTTGGGGACAGGGCGGGATGAGCAGTTCTTC
TRBV9	.	TRBJ2-7	.	CASSVQGSKSEQYF	TGTGCCAGCAGCGTACAGGGTTCTAAAAGCGAGCAGTACTTC